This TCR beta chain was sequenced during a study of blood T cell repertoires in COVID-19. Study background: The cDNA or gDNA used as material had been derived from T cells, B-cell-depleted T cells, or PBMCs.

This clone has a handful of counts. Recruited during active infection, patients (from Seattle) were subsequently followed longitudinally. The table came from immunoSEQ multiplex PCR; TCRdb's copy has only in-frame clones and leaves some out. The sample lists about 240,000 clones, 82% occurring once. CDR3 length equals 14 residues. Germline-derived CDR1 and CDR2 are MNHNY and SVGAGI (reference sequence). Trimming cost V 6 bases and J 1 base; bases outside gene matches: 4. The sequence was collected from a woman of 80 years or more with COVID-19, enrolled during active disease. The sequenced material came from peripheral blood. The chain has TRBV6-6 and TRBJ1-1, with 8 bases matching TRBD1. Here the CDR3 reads CASRGQEKNTEAFF. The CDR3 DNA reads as TGTGCCAGCAGGGGACAGGAAAAGAACACTGAAGCTTTCTTT.